This TCR beta chain was recovered during a study of blood T cell repertoires in COVID-19. Only in-frame clones appear in the TCRdb table, and some are missing; sequencing was by immunoSEQ multiplex PCR. The repertoire holds around 100,000 clones, with over 65% as singletons. The sample taken for sequencing was peripheral blood. The clonotype originates from a man between 60 and 75 years old with acute or convalescent COVID-19.

The CDR3 loop is CAISEFRGTNEKLFF. CDR3 DNA sequence: TGTGCCATCAGTGAGTTCAGGGGAACTAATGAAAAACTGTTTTTT. The chain employs TRBV10-3 and TRBJ1-4, with D possibly TRBD1 on 6 matching bases. The CDR3 runs to 15 residues. Trimming removed 1 base from V and 1 base from J, with 7 bases in between. Germline CDR1 reads ENHRY; CDR2 reads SYGVKD.